The next 32 T cell receptor beta chains were all read from a single sample in a study of identical twins. One entry per CDR3 protein results from TCRdb running MiXCR on the 5' RACE reads. The top ten hold approximately 0.29% of the sample, which has 1.5 million to 2 million distinct CDR3 sequences, about 32% seen once. The sequenced material came from cord blood. Receptor source: a newborn girl in good health.

This clonotype was counted ten times or more. The chain combines TRBV28 with TRBJ2-4, with D perhaps TRBD2 (5 bases). The CDR3 totals 16 residues. The germline V gene has CDR1 MDHEN and CDR2 SYDVKM. The V end was cut by 1 base, the J end by 3 bases, with 13 bases between. CDR3 amino acids: CASSLLEALVKNIQYF. For the CDR3, the DNA is TGTGCCAGCAGTTTATTGGAGGCTTTAGTCAAAAACATTCAGTACTTC.

This clonotype was counted between two and nine times. The chain carries TRBV4-1 and TRBJ2-6; 8 bases are shared with TRBD1. The CDR3 loop spans 16 amino acids. Per the germline V gene, CDR1 is MGHRA and CDR2 is YSYEKL. Unmatched junction bases numbered 6, after V lost 5 bases and J lost 3 bases. The CDR3 DNA reads TGCGCCAGCAGCTACCCCGGACAGGGTGGGGCCAACGTCCTGACTTTC. Encoded protein: CASSYPGQGGANVLTF.

This clonotype was picked up one time. The V and J genes are TRBV12-3 or TRBV12-4 and TRBJ2-1; 8 bases are a match to TRBD2. Losses at the gene ends were 2 bases for V and 4 bases for J; bases not matched to a gene: 4. This CDR3 region has 15 residues. CDR3 amino acids: CASSLTAGEYNEQFF. The CDR3 nucleotides are TGTGCCAGCAGTTTAACAGCGGGAGAGTACAATGAGCAGTTCTTC.

This clonotype appeared a few times. The chain carries TRBV28 and TRBJ1-5, with D uncertain. The CDR3 runs 12 residues. Germline V gene sequence: CDR1 MDHEN, CDR2 SYDVKM. Trimming took off 2 bases at V and 6 bases at J, with 5 bases between the two ends. CDR3 in amino acids: CASSLMSQPQHF. Here the CDR3 DNA reads TGTGCCAGCAGTTTAATGAGTCAGCCCCAGCATTTT. Complete variable domain (other parts from reference TRBV28 and TRBJ1-5): DVKVTQSSRYLVKRTGEKVFLECVQDMDHENMFWYRQDPGLGLRLIYFSYDVKMKEKGDIPEGYSVSREKKERFSLILESASTNQTSMYLCASSLMSQPQHFGDGTRLSIL.

This clonotype has more than one count but fewer than ten. The V gene is TRBV12-3 or TRBV12-4, the J gene TRBJ2-7; the match to TRBD1 covers 8 bases. Trimming at V came to 1 base and at J to 3 bases, leaving 5 bases not matched to a gene. CDR3 length: 15 amino acids. DNA of the CDR3: TGTGCCAGCAGTTTAGGGACAGGGACCTTCTACGAGCAGTACTTC. It is translated as CASSLGTGTFYEQYF.

This clonotype was seen just once. The chain uses TRBV2 and TRBJ1-2, with D maybe TRBD1 (5 bases). Per the germline V gene, CDR1 is SNHLY and CDR2 is FYNNEI. This CDR3 has 14 amino acids. V lost 4 bases and J lost 2, with 11 bases in between. The CDR3 reads CASSGSTVNYGYTF. The CDR3 DNA follows: TGTGCCAGCAGTGGTTCGACAGTCAACTATGGCTACACCTTC. The whole variable domain, filled in from reference TRBV2 and TRBJ1-2, reads EPEVTQTPSHQVTQMGQEVILRCVPISNHLYFYWYRQILGQKVEFLVSFYNNEISEKSEIFDDQFSVERPDGSNFTLKIRSTKLEDSAMYFCASSGSTVNYGYTFGSGTRLTVV.

Remarks on this clonotype: At one end the junction does not follow the germline gene, possibly because of a read error. The chain has TRBV6-1 and TRBJ2-3; TRBD1 might be the D (7 bases). Germline V gives CDR1 MNHNS, CDR2 SASEGT. This CDR3 spans 17 amino acids. The CDR3 DNA follows: TGTGCCAGCAGTGAAAGGCCGGAGGGGGCAGGCACCGATACGCAGTATTTT. Amino acids: CASSERPEGAGTDTQYF.

This chain connects TRBV24-1 to TRBJ2-1, with TRBD2 as a possible D gene (6 bases). The CDR3 loop spans 16 amino acids. Germline CDR1 KGHDR, CDR2 SFDVKD. V lost 7 bases and J lost 3, with 18 bases in between. DNA for the CDR3: TGTGCCACCAGCTCCGGGCGGGGACCCTTCTACAATGAGCAGTTCTTC. Translated: CATSSGRGPFYNEQFF.

The chain couples TRBV20-1 to TRBJ2-5; 7 bases agree with TRBD1. J lost 4 bases, V lost 0 bases, and 8 bases had no gene match. The CDR3 runs to 15 residues. The germline CDR1 and CDR2 sequences are DFQATT and SNEGSKA (reference sequence). The CDR3 DNA is TGCAGTGCTAGAGATCTGCCGAACAGGGGAGAGACCCAGTACTTC. Translating it yields CSARDLPNRGETQYF.

As DNA, the CDR3 is TGTGCCAGCAGCTTAAAACAGGGGCCTGGAGTTACAGATACGCAGTATTTT. This codes for CASSLKQGPGVTDTQYF. The chain links TRBV5-4 to TRBJ2-3, with TRBD1 matching over 7 bases. Per the germline V gene, CDR1 is SGHNT and CDR2 is YYREEE (reference sequence). CDR3 length: 17 residues. Losses at the gene ends were 2 bases for V and 3 bases for J; bases not matched to a gene: 12. The full variable domain, completed using reference TRBV5-4 and TRBJ2-3, is ETGVTQSPTHLIKTRGQQVTLRCSSQSGHNTVSWYQQALGQGPQFIFQYYREEENGRGNFPPRFSGLQFPNYSSELNVNALELDDSALYLCASSLKQGPGVTDTQYFGPGTRLTVL.

This clonotype has a handful of counts. The chain joins TRBV10-3 to TRBJ1-4; a weak D match, TRBD1 (5 bases). Trimming took off 4 bases at V and 3 bases at J, with 6 bases between the two ends. CDR1 and CDR2 (germline): ENHRY, SYGVKD. This CDR3 comprises 13 residues. The CDR3 sequence: CAISGGANEKLFF. The CDR3 DNA reads TGTGCCATCAGTGGGGGGGCTAATGAAAAACTGTTTTTT.

This clonotype was observed a few times. The V call is TRBV20-1, the J call TRBJ1-2, with 9 bases matching TRBD1. The V gene's germline CDR1 is DFQATT and CDR2 SNEGSKA (reference sequence). V gave up 6 bases and J gave up 8 bases; unmatched junction bases: 10. The length of the CDR3 is 13 residues. This CDR3 reads CSARTGVLGGYTF. The CDR3 DNA reads TGCAGTGCCCGGACAGGGGTTTTAGGGGGCTACACCTTC.

As concerns this clonotype: Since a much larger clone is just one base distant, this may be a read error. This rearrangement joins TRBV13 to TRBJ2-7; D unclear. Germline V gene lookup returns CDR1 PRHDT and CDR2 FYEKMQ (reference sequence). V was trimmed by 2 bases and J by 2 bases, leaving 10 bases between them. This CDR3 is 14 amino acids long. This chain's CDR3 is CASSLPRRPYEQYF. The CDR3 nucleotides read TGTGCCAGCAGCTTACCTCGACGCCCCTACGAGCAGTACTTC.

The chain links TRBV20-1 to TRBJ2-7; D call uncertain. Trimming took 1 base from V and 4 from J, leaving 26 bases between them. The CDR3 consists of 18 residues. Germline loops: CDR1 DFQATT, CDR2 SNEGSKA (reference sequence). CDR3 DNA: TGCAGTGCTAGAGGAACCCCTAGGGTGGCCGCTTTACTTTACGAGCAGTACTTC. Encoded protein: CSARGTPRVAALLYEQYF.

This clonotype is a singleton in its sample. J is TRBJ1-2 and V is TRBV7-8; the D gene is possibly TRBD1 (5 bases). CDR3 length: 17 amino acids. Trimming left V 1 base short and J 4 bases short, with 19 bases between. Germline CDR1 is SGHVS and CDR2 is FQNEAQ. The CDR3 loop reads CASSLVGSGRGIYGYTF. CDR3 nucleotide sequence: TGTGCCAGCAGCTTAGTTGGGTCGGGACGGGGTATCTATGGCTACACCTTC. Variable domain in full (rest from reference TRBV7-8 and TRBJ1-2): GAGVSQSPRYKVAKRGQDVALRCDPISGHVSLFWYQQALGQGPEFLTYFQNEAQLDKSGLPSDRFFAERPEGSVSTLKIQRTQQEDSAVYLCASSLVGSGRGIYGYTFGSGTRLTVV.

This clonotype has more than one count but fewer than ten. The CDR3 nucleotides are TGCGCCAGCAGCATCCGACTAGCGGGAGAGCTTGAGCAGTTCTTC. Its translation: CASSIRLAGELEQFF. This chain joins TRBV5-1 and TRBJ2-1; 12 nucleotides align to TRBD2. CDR3 length equals 15 residues. Germline loops: CDR1 SGHRS, CDR2 YFSETQ. V lost 4 bases to trimming and J lost 9 bases; unmatched junction nucleotides: 8.

The chain employs TRBV5-6 and TRBJ2-1; no clear D. In germline, CDR1 is SGHDT, CDR2 YYEEEE. V lost 0 bases to trimming and J lost 10 bases, with 11 bases between them. This CDR3 has 13 amino acids. CDR3 residues: CASSLGLLREQFF. The CDR3 DNA sequence: TGTGCCAGCAGCTTGGGCCTACTTAGGGAGCAGTTCTTC.

The chain joins TRBV18 to TRBJ1-4; D ambiguous. CDR1 and CDR2 (germline): KGHSH, LQKENI. This CDR3 is 15 amino acids long. V was pared by 2 bases and J by 12 bases, with 19 bases between. CDR3 in amino acids: CASSPSGSPAQELFF. In DNA, the CDR3 is TGTGCCAGCTCACCATCCGGGTCTCCGGCGCAGGAACTGTTTTTT.

The chain joins TRBV5-1 to TRBJ1-4; D gene ambiguous. The germline V and J ends were trimmed by 0 bases and 6 bases, with 9 bases remaining between them. CDR3 size: 14 residues. Germline V gives CDR1 SGHRS, CDR2 YFSETQ. The CDR3 sequence is CASSLASADEKLFF. In nucleotides, the CDR3 is TGCGCCAGCAGCTTGGCCTCGGCAGATGAAAAACTGTTTTTT. The entire variable domain, with the rest obtained from reference TRBV5-1 and TRBJ1-4, is as follows: KAGVTQTPRYLIKTRGQQVTLSCSPISGHRSVSWYQQTPGQGLQFLFEYFSETQRNKGNFPGRFSGRQFSNSRSEMNVSTLELGDSALYLCASSLASADEKLFFGSGTQLSVL.

The chain carries TRBV20-1 and TRBJ1-4; no clear D. The length of the CDR3 is 14 residues. The germline V gene encodes CDR1 DFQATT and CDR2 SNEGSKA (reference sequence). V lost 4 bases to trimming and J lost 6 bases, with 15 bases between them. In nucleotides, the CDR3 is TGCAGTGCTACTTTCCCCCGCGGGGATGAAAAACTGTTTTTT. Translation: CSATFPRGDEKLFF.

The rearrangement links TRBV7-2 to TRBJ2-7, with a weak D call TRBD2 (6 bases). In germline, CDR1 is SGHTA, CDR2 FQGNSA. Trimming cost V 4 bases and J 3 bases, with 10 bases left between them. The CDR3 is 13 residues long. CDR3 loop: CASSSGLFYEQYF. CDR3 sequence (DNA): TGTGCCAGCAGCTCGGGACTTTTCTACGAGCAGTACTTC. Full variable domain (missing parts from reference TRBV7-2 and TRBJ2-7): GAGVSQSPSNKVTEKGKDVELRCDPISGHTALYWYRQSLGQGLEFLIYFQGNSAPDKSGLPSDRFSAERTGGSVSTLTIQRTQQEDSAVYLCASSSGLFYEQYFGPGTRLTVT.

The gene calls are TRBV5-1 and TRBJ2-3; TRBD2 aligns across 10 bases. V lost 7 bases to trimming and J lost 1 base; unmatched junction nucleotides: 9. CDR1 SGHRS and CDR2 YFSETQ come from the germline V gene. There are 16 residues in the CDR3. This CDR3 reads CASFVGLAGGTDTQYF. CDR3 DNA: TGCGCCAGCTTCGTGGGCCTAGCGGGAGGCACAGATACGCAGTATTTT. The full variable domain, in which reference TRBV5-1 and TRBJ2-3 provide the parts outside the CDR3, is KAGVTQTPRYLIKTRGQQVTLSCSPISGHRSVSWYQQTPGQGLQFLFEYFSETQRNKGNFPGRFSGRQFSNSRSEMNVSTLELGDSALYLCASFVGLAGGTDTQYFGPGTRLTVL.

The chain couples TRBV20-1 to TRBJ2-3, with 9 bases identical to TRBD2. The ends lost 6 bases at V and 2 bases at J; junction bases unmatched: 9. CDR3 length: 15 amino acids. Germline assignment: CDR1 DFQATT and CDR2 SNEGSKA (reference sequence). The CDR3 sequence is CSALTGTSFTDTQYF. The CDR3 DNA reads TGCAGTGCATTGACCGGGACTAGCTTCACAGATACGCAGTATTTT.

This clonotype was detected only a few times. The J gene is TRBJ2-3, the V gene TRBV3-1, with TRBD1 as a possible D gene (5 bases). The germline V and J ends were trimmed by 5 bases and 0 bases, with 9 bases remaining between them. The CDR3 covers 14 residues. The germline V gene encodes CDR1 LGHDT and CDR2 YNNKEL (reference sequence). The CDR3 is CASSGADSTDTQYF. The DNA of the CDR3 is TGTGCCAGCAGCGGGGCGGATAGCACAGATACGCAGTATTTT.

This clonotype has only one observation. V usage is TRBV9 and J usage is TRBJ2-2; no definite D call. The ends were cut back, 3 bases at V and 3 bases at J, with 12 bases in the middle. CDR1 is SGDLS and CDR2 is YYNGEE in the germline V gene. This CDR3 is 15 amino acids long. CDR3 in DNA: TGTGCCAGCAGCGAGACCCAGATTTACACCGGGGAGCTGTTTTTT. Translating it yields CASSETQIYTGELFF. The full variable domain, in which reference TRBV9 and TRBJ2-2 provide the parts outside the CDR3, is DSGVTQTPKHLITATGQRVTLRCSPRSGDLSVYWYQQSLDQGLQFLIQYYNGEERAKGNILERFSAQQFPDLHSELNLSSLELGDSALYFCASSETQIYTGELFFGEGSRLTVL.

The table lists this clonotype with many counts. The chain carries TRBV29-1 and TRBJ1-2; a possible D gene is TRBD1 (5 bases). CDR1 and CDR2 (germline): SQVTM, ANQGSEA. There are 13 residues in the CDR3. V shed 5 bases and J shed 4 bases, with 14 bases lying between them. CDR3 residues: CSVRRQYSYGYTF. The CDR3 DNA reads as TGCAGCGTTCGCAGACAGTATTCCTATGGCTACACCTTC. The complete variable domain, with remaining parts taken from reference TRBV29-1 and TRBJ1-2, reads SAVISQKPSRDICQRGTSLTIQCQVDSQVTMMFWYRQQPGQSLTLIATANQGSEATYESGFVIDKFPISRPNLTFSTLTVSNMSPEDSSIYLCSVRRQYSYGYTFGSGTRLTVV.

The chain recombines TRBV29-1 with TRBJ2-1; D might be TRBD2 (6 bases). The germline V and J ends were trimmed by 7 bases and 7 bases, with 14 bases remaining between them. The CDR3 consists of 12 residues. Germline V gene lookup returns CDR1 SQVTM and CDR2 ANQGSEA. This chain's CDR3 is CSAGPRGNEQFF. The CDR3 nucleotides read TGCAGCGCTGGTCCCCGGGGGAATGAGCAGTTCTTC.

V is TRBV19 and J is TRBJ2-4, with TRBD1 as a possible D gene (6 bases). Trimming pared 6 bases from V and 0 bases from J, leaving 12 bases between. Germline V gene sequence: CDR1 LNHDA, CDR2 SQIVND (reference sequence). The CDR3 runs 15 residues. CDR3 sequence: CASRWDTRAKNIQYF. The CDR3 DNA reads as TGTGCCAGTAGGTGGGACACAAGAGCCAAAAACATTCAGTACTTC.

This chain joins TRBV27 and TRBJ2-7, with TRBD2 as a possible D gene (5 bases). CDR1 MNHEY and CDR2 SMNVEV come from the germline V gene (reference sequence). V was shortened by 5 bases and J by 6 bases, with 17 bases between the two germline ends. This CDR3 comprises 14 residues. CDR3 sequence (DNA): TGTGCCAGCAGTCCCGGAGGTCGAAGGGCCGAGCAGTACTTC. Its translation: CASSPGGRRAEQYF.

Only a few counts were recorded for this clonotype. J is TRBJ1-2 and V is TRBV27, with 11 bases lining up with TRBD1. The CDR3 contains 16 residues. J gave up 5 bases and V 1 base, and 6 bases lay outside the gene matches. The germline CDR1 and CDR2 sequences are MNHEY and SMNVEV (reference sequence). In DNA form, the CDR3 reads TGTGCCAGCAGTTTATACGGACAGGGGGCTAGATATGGCTACACCTTC. Translating gives CASSLYGQGARYGYTF.

This clonotype was recorded only once. It may be a read error: a sequence one base away is much more abundant. This rearrangement joins TRBV20-1 to TRBJ2-7; no clear D. The CDR3 sequence is 14 residues long. The germline V gene has CDR1 DFQATT and CDR2 SNEGSKA (reference sequence). CDR3 coding DNA: TGCAGTGTTAGAGCTGGGTCTCCCTCCTACGAGCAGTACTTC. Translation gives CSVRAGSPSYEQYF.

The chain employs TRBV7-2 and TRBJ2-5, with 11 bases aligning to TRBD2. Per germline, CDR1 SGHTA and CDR2 FQGNSA. This CDR3 contains 15 residues. The V and J ends lost 5 bases and 5 bases, in that order; junction bases with no gene match: 7. CDR3 sequence reads: CASSARLAGMETQYF. In DNA form, the CDR3 reads TGTGCCAGCAGCGCCAGACTAGCGGGGATGGAGACCCAGTACTTC.